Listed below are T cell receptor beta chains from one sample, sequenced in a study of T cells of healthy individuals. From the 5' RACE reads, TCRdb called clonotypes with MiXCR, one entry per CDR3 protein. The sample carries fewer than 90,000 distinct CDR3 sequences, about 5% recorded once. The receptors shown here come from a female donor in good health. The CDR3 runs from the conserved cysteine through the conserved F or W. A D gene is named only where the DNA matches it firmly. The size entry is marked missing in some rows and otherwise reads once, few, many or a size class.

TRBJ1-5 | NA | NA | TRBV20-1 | TGCAGTGCTAGAGATCTGCTCGGGCAGGCTAACCCTTCCCATCAGCCCCAGCATTTT | CSARDLLGQANPSHQPQHF
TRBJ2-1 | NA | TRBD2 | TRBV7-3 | TGTGCCAGCAGCTTTGGGTCTAGCGGGTCCCCGGAGCAGTTCTTC | CASSFGSSGSPEQFF
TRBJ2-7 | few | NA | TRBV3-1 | TGTGCCAGCAGCCAAGATCCGGACTCCTACGAGCAGTACTTC | CASSQDPDSYEQYF
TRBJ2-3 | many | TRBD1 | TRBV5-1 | TGCGCCAGCAGCAAGGACAGGTACACAGATACGCAGTATTTT | CASSKDRYTDTQYF
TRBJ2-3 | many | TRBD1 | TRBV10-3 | TGTGCCATCAGTGTAGCTTGGGACAGCCGGGGAGATACGCAGTATTTT | CAISVAWDSRGDTQYF
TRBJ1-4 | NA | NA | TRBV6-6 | TGTGCCAGCACCTCCCCGAGCATGGATGAAAAACTGTTTTTT | CASTSPSMDEKLFF
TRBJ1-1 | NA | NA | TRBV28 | TGTGCCAGCAGTTTCGTGTTAAGGGCTGAAGCTTTCTTT | CASSFVLRAEAFF
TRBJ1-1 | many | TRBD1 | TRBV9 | TGTGCCAGCAGCTCCAGGACAGGGAACGCTGAAGCTTTCTTT | CASSSRTGNAEAFF
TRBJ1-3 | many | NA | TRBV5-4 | TGTGCCAGCAGCTTGGAGGGGCCTGTGAGCTCTGGAAACACCATATATTTT | CASSLEGPVSSGNTIYF
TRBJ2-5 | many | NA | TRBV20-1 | TGCAGTGCTAGAGAGGACCTCCGAGAGACCCAGTACTTC | CSAREDLRETQYF
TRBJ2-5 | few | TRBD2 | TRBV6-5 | TGTGCCAGCAGTTCCCTGGGACTAGCGGCAGGAGAGACCCAGTACTTC | CASSSLGLAAGETQYF
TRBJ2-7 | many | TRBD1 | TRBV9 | TGTGCCAGCAGCGCCTTTGGGGGGACAGGCTACGAGCAGTACTTC | CASSAFGGTGYEQYF
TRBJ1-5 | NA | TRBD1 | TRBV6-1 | TGTGCCAGCAGTGAAGATGGTTTTGGACAGGGCAATCAGCCCCAGCATTTT | CASSEDGFGQGNQPQHF
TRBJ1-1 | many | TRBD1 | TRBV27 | TGTGCCAGCATTAGGGACAGGGGCACTGAAGCTTTCTTT | CASIRDRGTEAFF
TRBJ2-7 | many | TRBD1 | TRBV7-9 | TGTGCCAGCAGCGCCGGGACAGGCTCCTACGAGCAGTACTTC | CASSAGTGSYEQYF
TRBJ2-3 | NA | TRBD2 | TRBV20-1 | TGCAGTGCTAGAAGGCGGGAGCACCCAGATACGCAGTATTTT | CSARRREHPDTQYF